The clone carrying this TCR beta chain was seen repeatedly, ten times or more. Sample time point: pre-sensitization, week 0. The treatment is: therapeutic diphenylcyclopropenone sensitization with weekly scalp DPC. The data were obtained in a study of human T cells and chemical hapten exposure. At the level of the study: Sensitizing treatment utilized 2% DPC over a 2 cm by 2 cm portion of upper inner arm skin.

The germline V gene has CDR1 MNHEY and CDR2 SVGEGT. CDR3 size: 18 residues. Losses at the gene ends were 6 bases for V and 2 bases for J; bases not matched to a gene: 16. Unique molecular identifiers were affixed to discrete cDNA molecules within the library. MiXCR, applied by TCRdb to the RACE reads, yields one record per CDR3 protein. The sample has some 38,000 distinct CDR3 sequences, approximately 7.6% seen once; the top ten hold 1% to 1.5%. Sample: whole blood, taken in connection with sensitization to the hapten diphenylcyclopropenone (DPC). The TCR originated in a woman aged 45-60 years with alopecia areata. Some clones in this sample may be carry-over from other donors' samples. The chain links TRBV6-2 or TRBV6-3 to TRBJ2-7; 10 bases match TRBD2. The CDR3 here is CASRHGSWRLAGTYEQYF. CDR3 DNA sequence: TGTGCCAGCAGGCACGGATCCTGGCGACTAGCGGGCACCTACGAGCAGTACTTC.